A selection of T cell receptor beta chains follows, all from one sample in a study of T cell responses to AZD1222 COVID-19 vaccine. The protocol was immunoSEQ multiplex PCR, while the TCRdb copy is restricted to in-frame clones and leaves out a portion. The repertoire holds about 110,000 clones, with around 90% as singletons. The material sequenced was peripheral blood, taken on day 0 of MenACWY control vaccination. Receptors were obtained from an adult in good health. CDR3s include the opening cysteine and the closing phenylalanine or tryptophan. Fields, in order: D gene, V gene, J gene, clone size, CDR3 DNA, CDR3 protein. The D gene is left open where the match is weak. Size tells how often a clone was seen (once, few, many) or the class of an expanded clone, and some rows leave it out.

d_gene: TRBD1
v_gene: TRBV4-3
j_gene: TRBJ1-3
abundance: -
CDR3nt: TGCGCCAGCAGCCAAGGGACAGGCTACTCTGGAAACACCATATATTTT
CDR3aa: CASSQGTGYSGNTIYF

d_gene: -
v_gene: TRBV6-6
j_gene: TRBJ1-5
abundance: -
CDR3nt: TGTGCCAGCAGTTCTCTACCGCAGGGCAATCAGCCCCAGCATTTT
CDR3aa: CASSSLPQGNQPQHF

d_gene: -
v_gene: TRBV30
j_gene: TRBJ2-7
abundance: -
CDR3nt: TGTGCCTGGAATCAGGGGACCCTTTACGAGCAGTACTTC
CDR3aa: CAWNQGTLYEQYF

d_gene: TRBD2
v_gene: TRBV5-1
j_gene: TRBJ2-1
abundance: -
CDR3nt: TGCGCCAGCAGACCGAGTAGCGGGAGAGGAAATGAGCAGTTCTTC
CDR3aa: CASRPSSGRGNEQFF

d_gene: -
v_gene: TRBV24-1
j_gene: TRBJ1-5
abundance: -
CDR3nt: TGTGCCACCAGGGGCCCCCGTTCCGATCAGCCCCAGCATTTT
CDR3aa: CATRGPRSDQPQHF

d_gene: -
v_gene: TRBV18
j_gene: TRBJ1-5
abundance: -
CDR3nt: TGTGCCAGCTCACCTGGCGACACGAGAAGGCCCCAGCATTTT
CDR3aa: CASSPGDTRRPQHF

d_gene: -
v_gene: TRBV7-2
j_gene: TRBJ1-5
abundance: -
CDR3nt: TGTGCCAGCAGCTTAAGCGGGGGGTTACCCAATCAGCCCCAGCATTTT
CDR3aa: CASSLSGGLPNQPQHF

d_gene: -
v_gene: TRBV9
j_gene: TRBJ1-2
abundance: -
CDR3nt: TGTGCCAGCAGCGTAGCTGGGGCGGCCACCGAAGCTTCGAGGGGCTACACCTTC
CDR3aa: CASSVAGAATEASRGYTF

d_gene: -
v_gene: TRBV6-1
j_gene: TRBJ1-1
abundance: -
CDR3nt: TGTGCCAGCAGTGACGAAGCGCGCCTGAACACTGAAGCTTTCTTT
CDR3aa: CASSDEARLNTEAFF

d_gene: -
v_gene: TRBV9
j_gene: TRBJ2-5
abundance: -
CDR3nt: TGTGCCAGCCACCCCGGGGAGGGGGAGATGGAGACCCAGTACTTC
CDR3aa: CASHPGEGEMETQYF

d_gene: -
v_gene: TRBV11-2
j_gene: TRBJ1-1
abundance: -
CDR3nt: TGTGCCAGCAGCTTACGGATGAACACTGAAGCTTTCTTT
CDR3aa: CASSLRMNTEAFF

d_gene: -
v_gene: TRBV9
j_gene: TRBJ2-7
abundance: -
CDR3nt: TGTGCCAGCAGCGTAGGCGTCGGGGGAGAGCAGTACTTC
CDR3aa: CASSVGVGGEQYF

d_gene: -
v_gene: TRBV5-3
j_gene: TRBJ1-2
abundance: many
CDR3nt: TGTGCCAGAAGCTTGGGGAGGGATGGGAGAGGGCATGGCTACACCTTC
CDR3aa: CARSLGRDGRGHGYTF

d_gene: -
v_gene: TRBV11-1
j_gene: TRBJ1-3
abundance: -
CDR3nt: TGTGCCAGCAGCCCGACGGGCGGAAACTCTGGAAACACCATATATTTT
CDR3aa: CASSPTGGNSGNTIYF

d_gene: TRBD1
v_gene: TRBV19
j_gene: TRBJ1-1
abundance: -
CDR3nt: TGTGCCAGTAGTCCCGACAGGGGGTTGTACACTGAAGCTTTCTTT
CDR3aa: CASSPDRGLYTEAFF

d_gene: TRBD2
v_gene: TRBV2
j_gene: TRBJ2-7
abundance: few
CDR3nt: TGTGCCAGCAATCCCAGCGGGGGGGCCTCCGAGCAGTACTTC
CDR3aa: CASNPSGGASEQYF

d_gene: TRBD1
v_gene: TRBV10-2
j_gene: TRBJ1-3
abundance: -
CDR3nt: TGCGCCAGCAGCGAGGGACAGGCTGGAAACACCATATATTTT
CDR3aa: CASSEGQAGNTIYF

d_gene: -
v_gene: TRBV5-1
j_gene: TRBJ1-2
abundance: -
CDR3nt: TGCGCCAGCAGCTTGGTTTCCGGGACGTATGGCTACACCTTC
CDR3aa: CASSLVSGTYGYTF

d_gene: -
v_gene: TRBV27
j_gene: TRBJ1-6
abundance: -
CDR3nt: TGTGCCAGCAGTTTATCGGTCTTGGGGTCCCCCTATAATTCACCCCTCCACTTT
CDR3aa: CASSLSVLGSPYNSPLHF

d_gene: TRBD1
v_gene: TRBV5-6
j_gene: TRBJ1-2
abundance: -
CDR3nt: TGTGCCAGCACCCAGGGGGCTAGAAACTATGGCTACACCTTC
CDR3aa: CASTQGARNYGYTF

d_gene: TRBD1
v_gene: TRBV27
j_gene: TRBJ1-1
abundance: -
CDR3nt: TGTGCCAGCAGTTTTAAGGGGGCGCGCGGGAACACTGAAGCTTTCTTT
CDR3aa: CASSFKGARGNTEAFF

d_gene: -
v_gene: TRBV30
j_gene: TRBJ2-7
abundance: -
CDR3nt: TGTGCCTGGAGTGCGGGGTTCTACGAGCAGTACTTC
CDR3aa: CAWSAGFYEQYF

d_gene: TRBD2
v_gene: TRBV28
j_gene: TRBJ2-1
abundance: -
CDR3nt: TGTGCCAGCAGTTTTGAGCTAGCGGGTAACGTGGAGTTCTTC
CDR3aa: CASSFELAGNVEFF

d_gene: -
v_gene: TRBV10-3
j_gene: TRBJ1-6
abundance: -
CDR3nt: TGTGCCATCAGTGAGTCCGCACCGGCAATTACCCTCCACTTT
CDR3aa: CAISESAPAITLHF

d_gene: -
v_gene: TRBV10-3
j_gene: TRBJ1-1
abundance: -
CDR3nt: TGTGCCATCAGTGAGCCCTCGAGGGCGGCGAAGGCTGAAGCTTTCTTT
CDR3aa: CAISEPSRAAKAEAFF

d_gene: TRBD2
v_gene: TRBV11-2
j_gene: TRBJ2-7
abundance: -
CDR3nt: TGTGCCAGCAGCTCCGGGACTAGCGGGGAGCGGAGCTACGAGCAGTACTTC
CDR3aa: CASSSGTSGERSYEQYF

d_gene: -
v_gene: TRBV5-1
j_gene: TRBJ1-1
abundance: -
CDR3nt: TGCGCCAGCAGCTTTACGCCCCCGAACACTGAAGCTTTCTTT
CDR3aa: CASSFTPPNTEAFF

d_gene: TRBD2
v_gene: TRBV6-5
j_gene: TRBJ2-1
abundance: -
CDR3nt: TGTGCCAGCAGTTGGGGGACTAGCGCGTACAATGAGCAGTTCTTC
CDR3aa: CASSWGTSAYNEQFF

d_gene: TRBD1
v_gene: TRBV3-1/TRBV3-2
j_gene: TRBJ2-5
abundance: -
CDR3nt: TGTGCCAGCAGCCAACCCGACAGGGCAGGAGAGACCCAGTACTTC
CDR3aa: CASSQPDRAGETQYF

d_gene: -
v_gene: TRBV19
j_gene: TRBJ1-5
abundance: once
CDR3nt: TGTGCCAGTATCGGACGGGTGGGAGGGCCCCAGCATTTT
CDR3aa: CASIGRVGGPQHF

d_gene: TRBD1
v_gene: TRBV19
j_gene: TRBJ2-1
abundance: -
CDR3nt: TGTGCCAGTGGATACAGGGGCGCTACCAATGAGCAGTTCTTC
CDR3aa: CASGYRGATNEQFF

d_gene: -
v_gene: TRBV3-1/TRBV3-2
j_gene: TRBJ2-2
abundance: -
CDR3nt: TGTGCCAGCAGCCAAGCACCGGGAGATTGGGGCGCCGGGGAGCTGTTTTTT
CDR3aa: CASSQAPGDWGAGELFF